These 17 T cell receptor beta chains came from one sample sequenced in a study of radiotherapy plus CTLA-4 blockade in lung cancer. The protocol was immunoSEQ multiplex PCR, while the TCRdb copy is restricted to in-frame clones and leaves out a portion. The table includes some 73,000 clones, under 80% detected once. Sequenced here: peripheral blood, sampled from a patient treated with radiotherapy plus ipilimumab. The receptors here all came from a human donor with non-small cell lung cancer whose response to radiotherapy plus ipilimumab could not be evaluated. Some clones in this sample may be carry-over from other donors' samples.

The rearrangement joins TRBV10-3 to TRBJ1-6; TRBD1 is a possible D gene (5 bases). Deletions cut 7 bases from V and 7 bases from J, with 14 bases between. The CDR3 contains 14 residues. The germline gives CDR1 ENHRY, CDR2 SYGVKD. The CDR3 sequence: CAINGGGTNSPLHF. As DNA, the CDR3 is TGTGCCATCAACGGCGGGGGAACCAATTCACCCCTCCACTTT.

This clone was recorded a few times. The J gene is TRBJ1-5, the V gene TRBV10-3, with 8 bases aligning to TRBD1. Unmatched junction bases numbered 6, after V lost 11 bases and J lost 0 bases. The CDR3 totals 14 residues. Per germline, CDR1 ENHRY and CDR2 SYGVKD. The CDR3 DNA sequence: TGTGCCTCCAGACAGGGGCTTAGCAATCAGCCCCAGCATTTT. This sequence encodes CASRQGLSNQPQHF.

This chain links TRBV27 with TRBJ2-1; a weak D match, TRBD1 (6 bases). CDR1 is MNHEY and CDR2 is SMNVEV in the germline V gene (reference sequence). This CDR3 comprises 15 residues. V lost 2 bases to trimming and J lost 2 bases, with 10 bases between them. Here the CDR3 DNA reads TGTGCCAGCAGTTTAGAGGGGACAACCTACAATGAGCAGTTCTTC. Translating gives CASSLEGTTYNEQFF.

J is TRBJ1-2 and V is TRBV5-4; D may be TRBD1 (5 bases). Trimming cost V 0 bases and J 0 bases, with 9 bases left between them. Germline CDR1 SGHNT, CDR2 YYREEE (reference sequence). The CDR3 sequence is 15 residues long. The CDR3 here is CASSLEQEANYGYTF. DNA of the CDR3: TGTGCCAGCAGCTTGGAACAGGAAGCTAACTATGGCTACACCTTC.

This clone was counted a single time. One end of the junction does not line up with germline, which may come from a read error. The chain employs TRBV7-2 and TRBJ2-1; 7 positions match TRBD2. Germline V lookup: CDR1 SGHTA, CDR2 FQGNSA. This CDR3 has 15 amino acids. CDR3 sequence (DNA): TGTGCCAGCAGCCTAGCTGGCGGGGGTATCGATGAGCAGTTCTTC. This gives the protein CASSLAGGGIDEQFF.

The chain recombines TRBV6-6 with TRBJ2-5, with 8 bases identical to TRBD1. The CDR3 runs 15 residues. The V gene end was trimmed by 6 bases and the J gene end by 2 bases; junction bases not matched to a gene: 8. The germline gives CDR1 MNHNY, CDR2 SVGAGI (reference sequence). The CDR3 loop reads CASRNKQGEQETQYF. CDR3 DNA sequence: TGTGCCAGCAGAAATAAACAGGGGGAACAAGAGACCCAGTACTTC.

The chain couples TRBV7-3 to TRBJ2-1; TRBD2 matches at 9 bases. V was pared by 5 bases and J by 2 bases, with 4 bases of the junction left unmatched. Germline lookup yields CDR1 SGHTA and CDR2 FQGTGA. This CDR3 region has 15 residues. The CDR3 DNA sequence: TGTGCCAGCAGCCTAGCGGGGACCCCCTACAATGAGCAGTTCTTC. It codes for CASSLAGTPYNEQFF.

The gene calls are TRBV2 and TRBJ2-7; 7 nucleotides match TRBD1. J lost 5 bases, V lost 11 bases, and 9 bases had no gene match. The length of the CDR3 is 12 residues. The germline V gene has CDR1 SNHLY and CDR2 FYNNEI. CDR3 loop: CAGFGQAHEQYF. DNA for the CDR3: TGTGCCGGGTTTGGACAGGCTCACGAGCAGTACTTC.

The chain has TRBV5-1 and TRBJ1-1; 8 bases agree with TRBD1. The ends lost 7 bases at V and 0 bases at J; junction bases unmatched: 11. Looked up from germline, CDR1 is SGHRS and CDR2 is YFSETQ. This CDR3 spans 16 amino acids. The CDR3 DNA is TGCGCCAGCCGCCGGGGACAGGATTTCATGAACACTGAAGCTTTCTTT. Residues: CASRRGQDFMNTEAFF.

The rearrangement joins TRBV18 to TRBJ1-6; 7 positions agree with TRBD1. J lost 11 bases, V lost 6 bases, and 7 bases had no gene match. This CDR3 spans 13 amino acids. CDR1 and CDR2 (germline): KGHSH, LQKENI. This CDR3 is CASSGDRFAPLHF. In DNA form, the CDR3 reads TGTGCCAGCTCTGGGGACAGATTCGCACCCCTCCACTTT.

This chain links TRBV5-1 with TRBJ2-1; tentatively, D is TRBD2 (6 bases). This CDR3 has 15 residues. Trimming removed 0 bases from V and 4 bases from J, with 11 bases in between. Germline-derived CDR1 and CDR2 are SGHRS and YFSETQ. The CDR3, as DNA: TGCGCCAGCAGCTTGGCGGAGGGACGGTACAATGAGCAGTTCTTC. Protein: CASSLAEGRYNEQFF.

This clone was seen just once. This chain uses TRBV6-6 with TRBJ2-3; D possibly corresponds to TRBD1 (5 bases). Germline values: CDR1 MNHNY, CDR2 SVGAGI (reference sequence). CDR3 length: 14 amino acids. V was clipped by 2 bases and J by 6 bases, with 12 bases between them. CDR3: CASSYGAKGDTQYF. DNA for the CDR3: TGTGCCAGCAGTTACGGGGCCAAGGGGGATACGCAGTATTTT.

The chain couples TRBV6-5 to TRBJ2-7; 9 bases match TRBD1. This CDR3 has 14 amino acids. V lost 2 bases, J lost 3 bases, and 2 bases stayed unmatched. CDR1 is MNHEY, CDR2 SVGAGI, per germline. The CDR3 DNA reads TGTGCCAGCAGTTACAACAGGGGGCTCTACGAGCAGTACTTC. Its translation is CASSYNRGLYEQYF.

The J gene is TRBJ1-5, the V gene TRBV18; D might be TRBD1 (6 bases). The CDR3 runs to 13 residues. Germline CDR1 reads KGHSH; CDR2 reads LQKENI. V lost 6 bases and J 5 bases, leaving 11 bases between the germline ends. In DNA, the CDR3 is TGTGCCAGCTCCCAGGGGACGGATCAGCCCCAGCATTTT. This translates into CASSQGTDQPQHF.

The chain uses TRBV4-1 and TRBJ1-6, with 7 bases identical to TRBD1. Germline CDR1 and CDR2: MGHRA and YSYEKL. The CDR3 has 16 residues. V lost 1 base to trimming and J lost 9 bases; unmatched junction nucleotides: 9. The CDR3 DNA sequence: TGCGCCAGCAGCCAAGGTCAGGGGGTGGGTAGTTCACCCCTCCACTTT. It translates to CASSQGQGVGSSPLHF.

The J gene is TRBJ2-7, the V gene TRBV5-1, with 7 bases that match TRBD2. Per germline, CDR1 SGHRS and CDR2 YFSETQ. The CDR3 is made up of 14 amino acids. The V segment lost 7 bases and the J segment 0 bases; nucleotides outside the gene matches: 7. Written as DNA, the CDR3 is TGCGCCAGCTCGAGGGGAGGGAACTCCTACGAGCAGTACTTC. It is translated as CASSRGGNSYEQYF. Together with reference TRBV5-1 and TRBJ2-7, the CDR3 gives the full variable domain: KAGVTQTPRYLIKTRGQQVTLSCSPISGHRSVSWYQQTPGQGLQFLFEYFSETQRNKGNFPGRFSGRQFSNSRSEMNVSTLELGDSALYLCASSRGGNSYEQYFGPGTRLTVT.

The V call is TRBV4-1, the J call TRBJ1-5; D call uncertain. Trimming took off 0 bases at V and 7 bases at J, with 10 bases between the two ends. CDR3 length: 14 residues. The germline V gene encodes CDR1 MGHRA and CDR2 YSYEKL. The CDR3 loop is CASSQDRGSQPQHF. In nucleotides, the CDR3 is TGCGCCAGCAGCCAAGATAGAGGAAGCCAGCCCCAGCATTTT.